A selection of T cell receptor beta chains follows, all from one sample in a study of CD8+ T cells in alopecia areata. Measured with immunoSEQ multiplex PCR; TCRdb has only the in-frame clones, and not every one. The repertoire holds some 190,000 clones, 55% to 70% seen once, with about 0.69% in the top ten. The sample here was CD4+ T cells sorted from blood, taken at week 4, from a patient treated with tofacitinib. These receptors all come from a human donor with alopecia areata. CDR3s include the opening cysteine and the closing phenylalanine or tryptophan. The D gene is left open where the match is weak. Not every row has a clone size; where given, it reads once, few, many or a size class.

j_gene | abundance | v_gene | d_gene | len | CDR3aa | CDR3nt
TRBJ1-2 | - | TRBV6-5 | - | 13 | CASSSGFGYGYTF | TGTGCCAGCAGTTCCGGGTTTGGCTATGGCTACACCTTC
TRBJ1-2 | - | TRBV2 | TRBD1 | 16 | CASSEIRTGGDYGYTF | TGTGCCAGCAGTGAGATTAGGACAGGAGGAGACTATGGCTACACCTTC
TRBJ2-7 | - | TRBV4-3 | - | 13 | CASSQDLVDEQYF | TGCGCCAGCAGCCAAGATTTGGTGGACGAGCAGTACTTC
TRBJ2-4 | - | TRBV6-1 | - | 12 | CASSRDGDIQYF | TGTGCCAGCAGTAGAGACGGGGACATTCAGTACTTC
TRBJ2-3 | - | TRBV15 | TRBD2 | 17 | CATSRVAREASTDTQYF | TGTGCCACCAGCAGAGTGGCGCGGGAGGCTAGCACAGATACGCAGTATTTT
TRBJ1-1 | - | TRBV9 | TRBD1 | 14 | CARSRGTANTEAFF | TGTGCCAGGAGCCGGGGGACAGCCAACACTGAAGCTTTCTTT
TRBJ1-2 | - | TRBV11-2 | TRBD1 | 17 | CASSPRAGDRVDYGYTF | TGTGCCAGCAGCCCCCGCGCGGGGGACAGAGTTGACTATGGCTACACCTTC
TRBJ1-1 | few | TRBV19 | - | 11 | CASSQNTEAFF | TGTGCCAGTAGTCAGAACACTGAAGCTTTCTTT
TRBJ2-3 | once | TRBV29-1 | - | 13 | CSAKLQGSDTQYF | TGCAGCGCCAAACTACAGGGTTCAGATACGCAGTATTTT
TRBJ2-3 | - | TRBV5-1 | TRBD1 | 13 | CASGRGNTDTQYF | TGCGCCAGTGGCAGGGGGAACACAGATACGCAGTATTTT
TRBJ2-1 | - | TRBV2 | TRBD2 | 15 | CASRRLAGGPGEQFF | TGTGCCAGCCGTCGGTTAGCGGGAGGGCCGGGTGAGCAGTTCTTC
TRBJ2-6 | - | TRBV5-4 | - | 15 | CASSLERIGANVLTF | TGTGCCAGCAGCTTGGAACGGATCGGGGCCAACGTCCTGACTTTC